This is a list of T cell receptor beta chains from one sample in a study of shared clonotypes between healthy human individuals. TCRdb keeps only in-frame clones here, not all; method: immunoSEQ multiplex PCR. This sample has approximately 530,000 clones, with roughly 95% found just once. The sequenced sample consisted of naive CD4+ T cells sorted from blood. These receptor sequences come from a woman under 40 in good health. Each CDR3 is given with its conserved first and last residue. The D gene is left open where the match is weak. Size is stated for part of the rows, as once, few or many counts, or as a class when the clone is expanded.

clone_size d_call j_call v_call cdr3_aa cdr3_nt
NA NA TRBJ2-5 TRBV7-7 CASSHGSERETQYF TGTGCCAGCAGTCACGGGAGCGAGCGAGAGACCCAGTACTTC
NA NA TRBJ1-6 TRBV2 CASREEGMAPLHF TGTGCCAGCAGGGAGGAGGGTATGGCACCCCTCCACTTT
NA NA TRBJ1-4 TRBV13 CASSSGGLPNEKLFF TGTGCCAGCAGCTCGGGTGGGTTACCTAATGAAAAACTGTTTTTT
NA TRBD1 TRBJ2-2 TRBV7-9 CASSSHRDRNTGELFF TGTGCCAGCAGCTCCCACAGGGACAGAAACACCGGGGAGCTGTTTTTT
NA NA TRBJ2-7 TRBV28 CASSLVPYEQYF TGTGCCAGCAGTTTAGTTCCCTACGAGCAGTACTTC
NA NA TRBJ1-2 TRBV6-5 CASSSGRSPYGYTF TGTGCCAGCAGTTCAGGGAGGTCGCCTTATGGCTACACCTTC
NA NA TRBJ2-3 TRBV1 CTSSQLAGAYSGTDTQYF TGCACCAGCAGCCAATTAGCGGGGGCGTATAGTGGCACAGATACGCAGTATTTT
NA TRBD2 TRBJ2-7 TRBV5-4 CASSLTKLAGVSYEQYF TGTGCCAGCAGCTTGACCAAACTAGCGGGAGTTTCTTACGAGCAGTACTTC
NA NA TRBJ1-1 TRBV10-3 CAISGRGDTEAFF TGTGCCATCAGTGGGCGGGGGGACACTGAAGCTTTCTTT
NA TRBD1 TRBJ1-5 TRBV10-1 CASSPGTGNQPQHF TGCGCCAGCAGCCCCGGGACAGGGAACCAGCCCCAGCATTTT
NA NA TRBJ2-5 TRBV11-2 CASSLYARFVETQYF TGTGCCAGCAGCTTATACGCGCGATTTGTAGAGACCCAGTACTTC
NA TRBD1 TRBJ2-5 TRBV5-1 CASANQGVEETQYF TGCGCCAGCGCGAACCAGGGGGTAGAAGAGACCCAGTACTTC
NA TRBD2 TRBJ2-1 TRBV7-3 CASSLGTSGRDEQFF TGTGCCAGCAGCTTAGGGACTAGCGGGAGGGATGAGCAGTTCTTC
NA TRBD1 TRBJ1-2 TRBV6-5 CASSYSDRGWSGYTF TGTGCCAGCAGTTACTCTGACAGGGGTTGGAGCGGCTACACCTTC
NA TRBD2 TRBJ2-1 TRBV9 CASRPLGLADNNEQFF TGTGCCAGCAGGCCATTAGGACTAGCGGATAACAATGAGCAGTTCTTC
NA TRBD1 TRBJ2-7 TRBV11-2 CASSPGLLGQGYEQYF TGTGCCAGCAGCCCTGGCCTACTGGGACAGGGGTACGAGCAGTACTTC
NA NA TRBJ2-3 TRBV11-2 CASSLVRQISTDTQYF TGTGCCAGCAGCTTAGTGCGGCAGATTAGCACAGATACGCAGTATTTT
NA TRBD2 TRBJ2-7 TRBV5-6 CASSRTRIPYEQYF TGTGCCAGCAGCAGGACTAGAATTCCCTACGAGCAGTACTTC
NA TRBD1 TRBJ2-7 TRBV2 CASSEYGTGTYEQYF TGTGCCAGCAGTGAATATGGGACAGGGACCTACGAGCAGTACTTC
NA TRBD1 TRBJ1-1 TRBV4-1 CASSQPSGTVEAFF TGCGCCAGCAGCCAGCCTTCCGGGACAGTTGAAGCTTTCTTT
NA NA TRBJ1-1 TRBV18 CASSSLDLNTEAFF TGTGCCAGCTCCTCACTGGACCTGAACACTGAAGCTTTCTTT
few NA TRBJ2-7 TRBV5-4 CASSSGGYEQYF TGTGCCAGCAGTTCGGGTGGCTACGAGCAGTACTTC
few TRBD1 TRBJ1-1 TRBV10-3 CAIRQTGETEAFF TGTGCCATCAGACAGACAGGGGAAACTGAAGCTTTCTTT
NA TRBD2 TRBJ2-5 TRBV27 CASSLYGLAVQETQYF TGTGCCAGCAGTTTATATGGACTAGCGGTTCAAGAGACCCAGTACTTC
NA NA TRBJ2-7 TRBV28 CASSGRGAPTYEQYF TGTGCCAGCAGTGGACGGGGAGCCCCAACCTACGAGCAGTACTTC
NA NA TRBJ2-5 TRBV10-2 CASSVASQETQYF TGCGCCAGCAGTGTGGCCAGTCAAGAGACCCAGTACTTC
NA NA TRBJ2-7 TRBV7-8 CASSLVPGEQYF TGTGCCAGCAGCTTAGTTCCGGGAGAGCAGTACTTC
NA NA TRBJ2-3 TRBV18 CASSPPSTDTQYF TGTGCCAGCTCACCTCCCTCCACAGATACGCAGTATTTT
NA NA TRBJ2-3 TRBV15 CATSRDRQSTDTQYF TGTGCCACCAGCAGAGATCGACAGAGCACAGATACGCAGTATTTT
once TRBD2 TRBJ2-7 TRBV19 CASSIVPGGGYEQYF TGTGCCAGTAGTATTGTTCCGGGAGGTGGCTACGAGCAGTACTTC